This TCR beta chain was documented in a study of technical replicates of blood from a few donors. CDR1 is LNHDA and CDR2 is SQIVND in the germline V gene (reference sequence). Trimming left V 4 bases short and J 6 bases short, with 13 bases between. The CDR3 covers 14 residues. Generated by immunoSEQ multiplex PCR, the TCRdb table keeps only in-frame clones and is missing some. The repertoire holds 76,000 or so clones, with approximately 83% as singletons. This clone was seen a single time. This receptor was taken from a human donor in good health. Some clones in this sample may be carry-over from other donors' samples. The chain links TRBV19 to TRBJ2-1; TRBD1 is a possible D gene (6 bases). The sequencing sample was made of PBMCs. CDR3 amino acids: CASSKQGVGNEQFF. The CDR3 region has the DNA TGTGCCAGTAGTAAACAGGGAGTTGGCAATGAGCAGTTCTTC.